This T cell receptor (beta chain) originates from a study of shared clonotypes between healthy human individuals. In germline, CDR1 is SGHRS, CDR2 YFSETQ. This CDR3 spans 15 amino acids. V dropped 0 bases and J dropped 8 bases, with 15 bases sitting between them. The study's findings and limits: Clonotypes that were shared across a few donors made up approximately 5.1% of naive CD4 clonotypes. Lower generation probabilities were found for non-shared clonotypes than for those shared by all four donors. Naive subsets typically showed greater estimated richness than memory subsets.

With regard to this clone: Its target is unknown.

Sorted-subset replicate PCRs used 200 ng DNA, about 30,000 T cell genomes. Profiled with immunoSEQ multiplex PCR; TCRdb holds only in-frame clones, not every one. The data contain around 550,000 clones, roughly 95% of them singletons. Naive CD8 cells, CD45RO-negative and positively selected for CCR7, excluded terminally differentiated effector memory CD45RA+ cells. The sequenced sample consisted of naive CD8+ T cells sorted from blood. This rearrangement joins TRBV5-1 to TRBJ2-1; D is uncertain. The sequence derives from a woman younger than 45 in good health. CDR3 sequence: CASSLEGYTNHEQFF. DNA of the CDR3: TGCGCCAGCAGCTTGGAGGGCTATACCAACCATGAGCAGTTCTTC. Using reference TRBV5-1 and TRBJ2-1 for the parts outside the CDR3, the full variable domain is KAGVTQTPRYLIKTRGQQVTLSCSPISGHRSVSWYQQTPGQGLQFLFEYFSETQRNKGNFPGRFSGRQFSNSRSEMNVSTLELGDSALYLCASSLEGYTNHEQFFGPGTRLTVL.